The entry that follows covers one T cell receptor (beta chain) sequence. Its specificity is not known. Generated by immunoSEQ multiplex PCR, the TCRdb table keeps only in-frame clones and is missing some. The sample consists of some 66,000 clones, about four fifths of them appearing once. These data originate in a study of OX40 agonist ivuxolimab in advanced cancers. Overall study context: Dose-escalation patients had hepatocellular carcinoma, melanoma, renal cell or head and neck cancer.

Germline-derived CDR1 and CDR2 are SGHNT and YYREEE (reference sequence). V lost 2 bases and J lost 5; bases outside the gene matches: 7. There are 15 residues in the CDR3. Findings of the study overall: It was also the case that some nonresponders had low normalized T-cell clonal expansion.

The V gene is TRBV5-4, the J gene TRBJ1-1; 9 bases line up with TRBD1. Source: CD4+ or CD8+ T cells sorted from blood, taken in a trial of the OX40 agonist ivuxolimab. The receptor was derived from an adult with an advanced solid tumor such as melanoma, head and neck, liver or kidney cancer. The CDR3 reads CASSFQQGAGTEAFF. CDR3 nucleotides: TGTGCCAGCAGCTTTCAACAGGGGGCGGGTACTGAAGCTTTCTTT.